One sample yielded the 15 T cell receptor beta chains listed below, sequenced in a study of response to subunit inactivated influenza vaccine. In TCRdb, the RT-PCR reads were re-called with MiXCR into one record per CDR3 protein. In the table there are 450,000 to 600,000 distinct CDR3 sequences, 16% of which are singletons. The material was CD4+ T cells sorted from PBMCs, obtained around 25 months after vaccination. The receptors here all came from a man between 50 and 69 years old who received an inactivated influenza vaccine.

This clonotype was seen only a few times. The chain joins TRBV20-1 to TRBJ2-3, with D possibly being TRBD1 or TRBD2 (6 bases each). The CDR3 sequence is 15 residues long. CDR1 and CDR2 (germline): DFQATT, SNEGSKA (reference sequence). Trimming took 3 bases from V and 6 from J, leaving 19 bases between them. CDR3 sequence (DNA): TGCAGTGCTAGCCCCCCGGGGGCGGGACGGGATACGCAGTATTTT. Translating it yields CSASPPGAGRDTQYF.

This clonotype has only one observation. V usage is TRBV3-1 and J usage is TRBJ1-1; unclear D gene. V gave up 0 bases and J gave up 2 bases, with 7 bases separating them. This CDR3 has 14 residues. Germline CDR1 is LGHDT and CDR2 is YNNKEL (reference sequence). The DNA of the CDR3 is TGTGCCAGCAGCCAAGATTGGGATAACACTGAAGCTTTCTTT. This gives the protein CASSQDWDNTEAFF.

V is TRBV29-1 and J is TRBJ1-1; no clear D gene. CDR1 is SQVTM and CDR2 is ANQGSEA in the germline V gene. The ends were cut back, 6 bases at V and 1 base at J, with 6 bases in the middle. This CDR3 spans 11 amino acids. The DNA of the CDR3 is TGCAGCGTCGACGGGAACACTGAAGCTTTCTTT. Amino acids: CSVDGNTEAFF.

The J gene is TRBJ1-4, the V gene TRBV20-1; 7 bases line up with TRBD1. CDR3 size: 14 residues. The trim removed 5 bases at V and 4 bases at J, leaving 7 bases unmatched. Germline-derived CDR1 and CDR2 are DFQATT and SNEGSKA (reference sequence). As DNA, the CDR3 is TGCAGTGCTGGCGGGACAGTGGATAATGAAAAACTGTTTTTT. As protein: CSAGGTVDNEKLFF.

The rearrangement uses TRBV20-1 and TRBJ2-1, with 7 bases that match TRBD2. The CDR3 contains 13 residues. The germline gives CDR1 DFQATT, CDR2 SNEGSKA (reference sequence). J lost 3 bases, V lost 3 bases, and 2 bases had no gene match. CDR3 amino acids: CSASVAGYNEQFF. The CDR3 DNA reads TGCAGTGCTAGCGTAGCGGGCTACAATGAGCAGTTCTTC.

The table lists this clonotype with a few counts. This rearrangement joins TRBV28 to TRBJ2-7; a possible D gene is TRBD2 (5 bases). The germline V gene has CDR1 MDHEN and CDR2 SYDVKM. CDR3 length: 13 amino acids. V dropped 3 bases and J dropped 2 bases, with 8 bases sitting between them. The CDR3 nucleotides are TGTGCCAGCAGTTTGCACGGGGCCTACGAGCAGTACTTC. Encoded protein: CASSLHGAYEQYF.

This rearrangement joins TRBV28 to TRBJ1-1, with D possibly TRBD1 on 6 matching bases. Germline V gene sequence: CDR1 MDHEN, CDR2 SYDVKM. The CDR3 covers 17 residues. The V and J ends lost 6 bases and 4 bases respectively, with 24 bases between them. CDR3: CASSTSPGGGWSTEAFF. CDR3 nucleotides: TGTGCCAGCAGCACCTCGCCGGGAGGGGGTTGGAGCACTGAAGCTTTCTTT.

The V gene is TRBV7-2, the J gene TRBJ1-5, with D perhaps matching TRBD1 (5 bases). The V gene's germline CDR1 is SGHTA and CDR2 FQGNSA. The CDR3 length is 15 residues. V lost 5 bases and J lost 3, with 14 bases in between. In DNA form, the CDR3 reads TGTGCCAGCAGCCCCGACAGAGGTTTCAATCAGCCCCAGCATTTT. It codes for CASSPDRGFNQPQHF.

The chain recombines TRBV5-1 with TRBJ1-4; 7 bases are shared with TRBD1. The CDR3 length is 15 residues. CDR1 and CDR2 (germline): SGHRS, YFSETQ. With V trimmed by 4 bases and J by 5 bases, 8 bases remained unmatched. Here the CDR3 reads CASSVSQGRNEKLFF. The DNA for the CDR3 is TGCGCCAGCAGCGTATCACAGGGGCGAAATGAAAAACTGTTTTTT.

This clonotype has only a few counts. This chain uses TRBV9 with TRBJ2-3, with no clear D. Germline CDR1 SGDLS, CDR2 YYNGEE. Trimming cost V 3 bases and J 2 bases, with 7 bases left between them. CDR3 length: 13 amino acids. CDR3 nucleotides: TGTGCCAGCAGCGAATCCATCACAGATACGCAGTATTTT. Its translation: CASSESITDTQYF.

There are many counts of this clonotype. The V call is TRBV5-6, the J call TRBJ2-2; no clear D gene. The germline V gene encodes CDR1 SGHDT and CDR2 YYEEEE. V was trimmed by 6 bases and J by 6 bases, leaving 15 bases between them. The CDR3 spans 14 residues. CDR3 amino acids: CASKVTPQAGELFF. The DNA of the CDR3 is TGTGCCAGCAAGGTCACTCCGCAGGCCGGGGAGCTGTTTTTT.

This clonotype was seen more than once but under ten times. The rearrangement uses TRBV20-1 and TRBJ1-1, with D tentatively TRBD1 (5 bases). CDR1 is DFQATT and CDR2 is SNEGSKA in the germline V gene (reference sequence). This CDR3 region has 12 residues. Trimming removed 0 bases at V and 6 bases at J, with 8 bases between. The CDR3 spells CSARDGGPEAFF. Written as DNA, the CDR3 is TGCAGTGCTAGAGATGGGGGACCTGAAGCTTTCTTT.

This clonotype was observed a handful of times. The genes are TRBV5-1 and TRBJ1-1, with TRBD1 matching 10 bases. V trimming: 3 bases; J trimming: 1 base; junction bases outside the gene matches: 3. This CDR3 has 15 amino acids. From germline, CDR1 is SGHRS and CDR2 YFSETQ. The CDR3 spells CASSWGQGKNTEAFF. DNA of the CDR3: TGCGCCAGCAGCTGGGGACAGGGGAAGAACACTGAAGCTTTCTTT.

The V call is TRBV4-2, the J call TRBJ2-2, with D possibly being TRBD1 (6 bases). This CDR3 has 18 residues. Germline V gives CDR1 LGHNA, CDR2 YNFKEQ. The V gene lost 0 bases and the J gene lost 6 bases, with 20 bases spanning the gap. CDR3 nucleotide sequence: TGTGCCAGCAGCCAAGATACGGGACGGCAGGGGAGATCCGGGGAGCTGTTTTTT. Translated, it gives CASSQDTGRQGRSGELFF.

V gene TRBV20-1 combines with J gene TRBJ2-5; maybe TRBD1 (5 bases). Per the germline V gene, CDR1 is DFQATT and CDR2 is SNEGSKA (reference sequence). The CDR3 is 13 residues long. CDR3 region: CDFFGQGEETQYF. The CDR3 DNA reads as TGCGATTTCTTCGGGCAGGGCGAGGAGACCCAGTACTTC.